The clone carrying this T cell receptor (beta chain) has more than one count but fewer than ten. Its matching antigen is unknown. The CDR3 sequence is 14 residues long. The germline V gene encodes CDR1 DFQATT and CDR2 SNEGSKA (reference sequence). Trimming at V came to 5 bases and at J to 6 bases, leaving 11 bases not matched to a gene. Tregs were sorted as CD4+CD25+CD127-/low cells. Study observations and caveats: Greatest tumor Treg TCR overlap was with tumor naive CD4+ cells. Whole repertoires were not studied in the larger cohort, only one V-J beta rearrangement.

Full-length variable regions came from constant-region reverse primers plus semi-nested Nested Universal Primer A PCR. Via MiXCR, TCRdb re-called the 5' RACE reads, giving one row per CDR3 protein. The sample records around 55,000 distinct CDR3 sequences, less than 25% being singletons. J is TRBJ2-7 and V is TRBV20-1; 9 bases agree with TRBD2. The origin of this receptor is a female donor with breast cancer. Specimen: tumor-infiltrating Tregs sorted from the breast tumor. The CDR3: CSAEGGGGIVEQYF. CDR3 bases: TGCAGTGCTGAAGGCGGGGGGGGAATCGTCGAGCAGTACTTC.